Following are 29 T cell receptor beta chains from one sample sequenced in a study of low-dose radiotherapy and immunotherapy resistance in tumors. First-strand cDNA relied on TRAV- and TRBV-specific primers spanning alpha and beta chains. With a constant-region primer and a V-primer adapter, TCRs were subjected to 15 to 25 PCR cycles of amplification. MiXCR was run by TCRdb on the reads, yielding one entry per CDR3 protein. The sample yields approximately 30,000 distinct CDR3 sequences, around 47% seen once. Indicated time point: after trial treatment. Treatment of the sample: LDRT plus nivolumab, ipilimumab, low-dose cyclophosphamide and aspirin (RACIN trial). The material was PBMCs, obtained after low-dose radiotherapy plus immunotherapy. These receptor sequences come from a male donor with gallbladder cancer.

This clonotype was seen a few times. The chain links TRBV5-4 to TRBJ2-1, with a weak D call TRBD2 (5 bases). The CDR3 runs 12 residues. Germline CDR1 SGHNT, CDR2 YYREEE (reference sequence). V was cut by 4 bases and J by 8 bases, with 10 bases left in between. This CDR3 is CASSMWRHEQFF. In nucleotides, the CDR3 is TGTGCCAGCAGCATGTGGAGGCATGAGCAGTTCTTC.

The V gene is TRBV5-5, the J gene TRBJ1-4; 7 positions agree with TRBD1. The V gene's germline CDR1 is SGHKS and CDR2 YYEKEE (reference sequence). After removal of 3 bases from V and 7 bases from J, the junction contained 6 bases not matched to a gene. This CDR3 has 14 residues. The CDR3 region is CASSSGRGREKLFF. In nucleotides, the CDR3 is TGTGCCAGCAGCTCAGGGAGGGGGCGTGAAAAACTGTTTTTT.

About this clonotype itself: Relative to the germline gene, one junction end is altered; a read error may explain this. The chain employs TRBV5-1 and TRBJ2-7; 7 bases line up with TRBD1. The length of the CDR3 is 14 residues. Germline V gene lookup returns CDR1 SGHRS and CDR2 YFSETQ. The CDR3 nucleotides are TGCGTCAGCAGCCGCGAGGGACAGTCCTACGAGCAGTACTTC. Translated, it gives CVSSREGQSYEQYF.

The rearrangement links TRBV20-1 to TRBJ2-5; 10 bases are a match to TRBD1. In germline, CDR1 is DFQATT, CDR2 SNEGSKA (reference sequence). The CDR3 consists of 12 residues. CDR3 protein: CSGQGGPETQYF. Here the CDR3 DNA reads TGCAGCGGACAGGGGGGACCAGAGACCCAGTACTTC.

By sample share, this clonotype is medium-sized (0.01 to 0.1%). The chain uses TRBV9 and TRBJ2-1, with 7 bases aligning to TRBD2. The V gene end was trimmed by 0 bases and the J gene end by 8 bases; junction bases not matched to a gene: 14. Germline-derived CDR1 and CDR2 are SGDLS and YYNGEE. The CDR3 has 17 amino acids. CDR3 in amino acids: CASSVEDTSELFDEQFF. Here the CDR3 DNA reads TGTGCCAGCAGCGTAGAGGATACTAGCGAGCTTTTTGATGAGCAGTTCTTC.

In its sample, this clonotype is medium-sized. The V call is TRBV9, the J call TRBJ1-3; D is unresolved. This CDR3 has 15 amino acids. Trimming stripped 3 bases from V and 0 bases from J, with 10 bases between. Germline V gene lookup returns CDR1 SGDLS and CDR2 YYNGEE. The CDR3 sequence is CASSDITYSGNTIYF. In nucleotides, the CDR3 is TGTGCCAGCAGCGACATCACCTACTCTGGAAACACCATATATTTT.

The V gene is TRBV11-1, the J gene TRBJ2-1; D remains ambiguous. Germline loops: CDR1 SGHAT, CDR2 FQDESV (reference sequence). Trimming pared 2 bases from V and 7 bases from J, leaving 9 bases between. The length of the CDR3 is 13 residues. The CDR3 here is CASSLTAGNEQFF. DNA for the CDR3: TGTGCCAGCAGCTTAACGGCCGGAAATGAGCAGTTCTTC.

In the case of this clonotype: A far larger clone lies a single base away; this is likely a read error. This chain uses TRBV24-1 with TRBJ2-5; TRBD1 aligns across 8 bases. The germline CDR1 and CDR2 sequences are KGHDR and SFDVKD. The CDR3 is made up of 14 amino acids. CDR3 region: CATSDKPWDRLYFF. The CDR3 DNA follows: TGTGCCACCAGTGATAAACCTTGGGACAGGCTGTACTTCTTC.

This clonotype was detected once. The chain uses TRBV5-4 and TRBJ2-5; 7 bases map to TRBD2. The CDR3 sequence is 15 residues long. CDR1 SGHNT and CDR2 YYREEE come from the germline V gene (reference sequence). V dropped 0 bases and J dropped 1; count of bases not matched to a gene: 3. The DNA of the CDR3 is TGTGCCAGCAGCTTGGTGGCTAGCGGCCAAGAGACCCAGTACTTC. Its translation: CASSLVASGQETQYF.

This clonotype was picked up a small number of times. The chain combines TRBV7-6 with TRBJ2-2; 8 bases align to TRBD2. V lost 3 bases to trimming and J lost 4 bases; unmatched junction nucleotides: 7. CDR3 size: 16 residues. CDR1 and CDR2 (germline): SGHVS, FNYEAQ. As DNA, the CDR3 is TGTGCCAGCAGCTTGGGTGGGAGCGGGAGCACCGGGGAGCTGTTTTTT. Translating gives CASSLGGSGSTGELFF.

The sample holds a few counts of this clonotype. Since a far larger clone is one base different, this is likely a read error. The chain couples TRBV5-1 to TRBJ2-1; D gene unclear. The CDR3 length is 14 residues. Trimming shortened V by 3 bases and J by 10 bases, and 17 bases separated the two germline ends. Germline CDR1 reads SGHRS; CDR2 reads YFSETQ. The CDR3 DNA reads as TGCGCCAGCAGCTCTGAACCGACCCGCTACGAGCAGTTCTTC. Protein product: CASSSEPTRYEQFF.

There are many counts of this clonotype. The J gene is TRBJ2-1, the V gene TRBV7-9; 9 bases match TRBD2. Trimming cost V 1 base and J 9 bases; bases outside gene matches: 4. CDR3 length: 14 amino acids. Germline V lookup: CDR1 SEHNR, CDR2 FQNEAQ (reference sequence). The CDR3 spells CASSLVSSGAEQFF. CDR3 coding DNA: TGTGCCAGCAGCTTAGTGTCTAGCGGGGCTGAGCAGTTCTTC.

About this clonotype: One junction end does not reproduce the germline sequence, and a read error may be involved. The chain has TRBV5-3 and TRBJ2-7; no definite D call. Being an ORF, TRBV5-3 has a function that is uncertain. The CDR3 sequence is 14 residues long. The CDR3 coding sequence is TGCGCCAGCCCTTCCAGGACCACCTCCTACGAGCAGTACTTC. Its translation: CASPSRTTSYEQYF.

This clonotype was counted between two and nine times. One base separates it from a far larger clone, so it is likely a read error. The chain uses TRBV28 and TRBJ2-5; D not resolved. V was trimmed by 6 bases and J by 11 bases, leaving 19 bases between them. Per the germline V gene, CDR1 is MDHEN and CDR2 is SYDVKM. This CDR3 has 13 amino acids. In DNA form, the CDR3 reads TGTGCCAGCAGCTCAAGATCCTACAATGAGCAGTACTTC. This translates into CASSSRSYNEQYF.

The chain has TRBV28 and TRBJ1-4, with D possibly being TRBD1 (5 bases). The CDR3 runs 16 residues. Germline values: CDR1 MDHEN, CDR2 SYDVKM. With 6 bases removed from V and 0 bases from J, the gap between germline ends came to 14 bases. The CDR3 is CASSPGGGATNEKLFF. The CDR3, as DNA: TGTGCCAGCAGCCCGGGCGGAGGGGCAACTAATGAAAAACTGTTTTTT.

The V gene is TRBV5-1, the J gene TRBJ2-1; tentatively, D is TRBD1 or TRBD2 (6 bases each). CDR1 is SGHRS, CDR2 YFSETQ, per germline. This CDR3 comprises 15 residues. V was shortened by 4 bases and J by 6 bases, with 17 bases between the two germline ends. The chain's CDR3 is CASSTTRGTPNEQFF. The CDR3 DNA reads as TGCGCCAGCAGCACGACTAGAGGGACACCCAATGAGCAGTTCTTC.

Many counts were recorded for this clonotype. This chain links TRBV7-2 with TRBJ2-1; 9 nucleotides agree with TRBD2. The germline V gene encodes CDR1 SGHTA and CDR2 FQGNSA. The CDR3 contains 14 residues. Trimming removed 5 bases from V and 4 bases from J; junction bases left unmatched: 3. The CDR3 sequence: CASSPTSGYNEQFF. DNA for the CDR3: TGTGCCAGCAGCCCGACTAGCGGATACAATGAGCAGTTCTTC.

The gene calls are TRBV10-3 and TRBJ2-3; TRBD2 matches at 9 bases. Germline lookup yields CDR1 ENHRY and CDR2 SYGVKD. The V segment lost 4 bases and the J segment 7 bases; nucleotides outside the gene matches: 6. This CDR3 contains 14 residues. This chain's CDR3 is CAISGGSGSNTQYF. CDR3 nucleotides: TGTGCCATCAGTGGGGGTAGCGGGAGTAATACGCAGTATTTT.

The chain has TRBV27 and TRBJ2-4; 13 bases align to TRBD2. V gave up 4 bases and J gave up 4 bases; unmatched junction bases: 4. CDR1 and CDR2 from the germline V gene are MNHEY and SMNVEV (reference sequence). CDR3 length: 16 amino acids. The CDR3 coding sequence is TGTGCCAGCAGTTCCGGGACTAGCGGGGCTAAAAACATTCAGTACTTC. Translating it yields CASSSGTSGAKNIQYF.

The chain links TRBV28 to TRBJ1-5; unclear D gene. Trimming left V 7 bases short and J 2 bases short, with 9 bases between. Per germline, CDR1 MDHEN and CDR2 SYDVKM. CDR3 length equals 13 residues. CDR3 bases: TGTGCCAGCACTATCCAAGGCAATCAGCCCCAGCATTTT. Translated: CASTIQGNQPQHF.

The V gene is TRBV12-3 or TRBV12-4, the J gene TRBJ1-3; D is ambiguous. The CDR3 consists of 12 residues. Trimming removed 4 bases from V and 7 bases from J, with 8 bases in between. The CDR3 region has the DNA TGTGCCAGCAGTTCCACATTGAACACCATATATTTT. It codes for CASSSTLNTIYF.

As regards this clonotype: This may come from a read error, since a much larger clone is one base off. CDR3: CASSLGLSGASYNEQYF. The CDR3, as DNA: TGTGCCAGCAGCTTAGGGTTGTCGGGGGCATCATACAATGAGCAGTACTTC. The chain combines TRBV7-2 with TRBJ2-7; D is tentatively TRBD1 or TRBD2 (6 bases each). Trimming took 1 base from V and 7 from J, leaving 23 bases between them. This CDR3 spans 17 amino acids. Looked up from germline, CDR1 is SGHTA and CDR2 is FQGNSA.

This clonotype has ten or more counts. The chain recombines TRBV7-2 with TRBJ2-1; D is tentatively TRBD1 or TRBD2 (6 bases each). Looked up from germline, CDR1 is SGHTA and CDR2 is FQGNSA. The V end lost 4 bases, the J end lost 7 bases, and 14 bases lay between the germline ends. The CDR3 loop spans 14 amino acids. The CDR3 nucleotides read TGTGCCAGCAGCTCCTCCGGGGGCAAGAATGAGCAGTTCTTC. Translation gives CASSSSGGKNEQFF.

The V gene is TRBV27, the J gene TRBJ2-2, with a tentative D call TRBD1 (6 bases). The CDR3 spans 17 residues. Germline assignment: CDR1 MNHEY and CDR2 SMNVEV (reference sequence). Trimming shortened V by 2 bases and J by 0 bases, and 13 bases separated the two germline ends. The CDR3 DNA reads as TGTGCCAGCAGTTTACAGGGGTATTCCGCGAACACCGGGGAGCTGTTTTTT. Translated: CASSLQGYSANTGELFF.

The chain combines TRBV3-1 with TRBJ2-1; 7 bases line up with TRBD2. The CDR3 is 15 amino acids. With 4 bases clipped from V and 8 bases from J, the junction kept 11 bases outside the gene matches. CDR1 LGHDT and CDR2 YNNKEL come from the germline V gene (reference sequence). CDR3 in amino acids: CASSPGLLLGDEQFF. Written as DNA, the CDR3 is TGTGCCAGCAGCCCGGGACTACTATTGGGGGATGAGCAGTTCTTC.

V is TRBV6-6 and J is TRBJ1-2; D might be TRBD1 (6 bases). Trimming took off 4 bases at V and 8 bases at J, with 20 bases between the two ends. The CDR3 extends over 15 amino acids. The germline V gene has CDR1 MNHNY and CDR2 SVGAGI (reference sequence). In DNA, the CDR3 is TGTGCCAGCAGTTCCGAAATAACAGGGCTGAAGGGCTACACCTTC. This translates into CASSSEITGLKGYTF.

This clonotype occurred many times. The rearrangement joins TRBV19 to TRBJ1-1; D possibly corresponds to TRBD1 (5 bases). Trimming shortened V by 3 bases and J by 4 bases, and 15 bases separated the two germline ends. Germline values: CDR1 LNHDA, CDR2 SQIVND (reference sequence). The CDR3 is 15 amino acids. The CDR3 spells CASSILWGRGTEAFF. CDR3 in DNA: TGTGCCAGTAGTATCCTCTGGGGTAGGGGCACTGAAGCTTTCTTT.

The chain combines TRBV7-8 with TRBJ2-1, with D uncertain. Germline values: CDR1 SGHVS, CDR2 FQNEAQ. Trimming left V 6 bases short and J 10 bases short, with 13 bases between. This CDR3 spans 12 amino acids. CDR3 residues: CASSSTGPEQFF. As DNA, the CDR3 is TGTGCCAGCAGTTCAACTGGGCCCGAGCAGTTCTTC.

The V and J genes are TRBV9 and TRBJ1-5; 9 nucleotides agree with TRBD1. The CDR3 is 16 amino acids. Germline V CDR1 and CDR2: SGDLS, YYNGEE. The trim removed 0 bases at V and 1 base at J, leaving 2 bases unmatched. This CDR3 reads CASSVGTGGSNQPQHF. The DNA of the CDR3 is TGTGCCAGCAGCGTAGGAACAGGGGGCAGCAATCAGCCCCAGCATTTT.